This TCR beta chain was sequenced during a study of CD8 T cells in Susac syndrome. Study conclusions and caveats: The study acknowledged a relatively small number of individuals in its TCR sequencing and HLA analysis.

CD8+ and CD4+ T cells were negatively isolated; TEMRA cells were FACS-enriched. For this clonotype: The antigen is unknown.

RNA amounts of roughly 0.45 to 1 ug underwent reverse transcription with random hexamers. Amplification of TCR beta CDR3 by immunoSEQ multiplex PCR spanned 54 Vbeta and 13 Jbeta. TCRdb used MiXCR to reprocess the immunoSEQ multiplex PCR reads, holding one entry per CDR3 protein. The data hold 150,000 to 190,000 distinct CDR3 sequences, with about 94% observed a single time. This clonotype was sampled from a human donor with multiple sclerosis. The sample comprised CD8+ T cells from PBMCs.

The CDR3 here is CASTSTGYTGYTF. In DNA, the CDR3 is TGTGCCAGCACAAGTACAGGATACACAGGCTACACCTTC. J is TRBJ1-2 and V is TRBV27, with D tentatively TRBD1 (5 bases). The CDR3 is made up of 13 amino acids. Trimming took off 7 bases at V and 8 bases at J, with 17 bases between the two ends. The germline V gene encodes CDR1 MNHEY and CDR2 SMNVEV (reference sequence).